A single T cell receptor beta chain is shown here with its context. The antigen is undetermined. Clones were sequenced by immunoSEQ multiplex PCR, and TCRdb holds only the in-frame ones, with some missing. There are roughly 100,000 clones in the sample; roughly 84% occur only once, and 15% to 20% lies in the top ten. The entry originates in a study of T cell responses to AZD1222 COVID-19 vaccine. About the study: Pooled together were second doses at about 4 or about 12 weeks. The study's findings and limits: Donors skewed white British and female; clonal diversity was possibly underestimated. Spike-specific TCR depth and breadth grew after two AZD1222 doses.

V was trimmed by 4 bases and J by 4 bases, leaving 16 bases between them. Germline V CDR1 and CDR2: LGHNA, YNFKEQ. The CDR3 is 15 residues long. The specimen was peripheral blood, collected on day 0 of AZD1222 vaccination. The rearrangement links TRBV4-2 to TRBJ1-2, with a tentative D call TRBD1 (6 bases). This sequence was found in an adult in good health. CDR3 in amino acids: CASSLEAGAPYGYTF. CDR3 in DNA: TGTGCCAGCAGCCTAGAGGCAGGGGCCCCCTATGGCTACACCTTC.